This T cell receptor (beta chain) was profiled in a study of early T cells in non-severe SARS-CoV-2 infection. A few counts support this clonotype. Unique molecular identifiers were added to individual cDNA molecules. MiXCR, run by TCRdb on the 5' RACE reads, gives a single entry per CDR3 protein. The sample carries about 120,000 distinct CDR3 sequences, over 10% recorded once. Trimming removed 8 bases at V and 0 bases at J, with 14 bases between. The CDR3 is 15 amino acids. Germline-derived CDR1 and CDR2 are ENHRY and SYGVKD. The chain is built from TRBV10-3 and TRBJ1-3; D ambiguous. This clonotype was sampled from an adult who was a healthcare worker with PCR-confirmed SARS-CoV-2 infection or an uninfected control (not recorded which). The input for sequencing was whole blood, taken at baseline. In nucleotides, the CDR3 is TGTGCCATCGGAGCCACTTCCCTCTCTGGAAACACCATATATTTT. This gives the protein CAIGATSLSGNTIYF.